This entry is about one T cell receptor beta chain. The antigen remains undetermined. A multiplex PCR was run with 60 Vbeta primers and 13 Jbeta primers. Sequencing was performed with immunoSEQ multiplex PCR; in TCRdb, only in-frame clones are kept and a portion is missing. The sample holds more than 150,000 clones, roughly 82% seen once. These data come from a study of cytomegalovirus exposure and HLA in healthy donors. The CDR3 extends over 16 amino acids. Germline CDR1 and CDR2: MNHEY and SVGAGI. V gave up 2 bases and J gave up 1 base, with 11 bases separating them. Whole-study findings and limits: Within an earlier analysis, most TCR beta V segments proved productive either about 90% or about 30% of the time. Some V segments, including TRBV6-2 and TRBV6-3, were excluded as indistinguishable. TCR beta V- and J-gene trimming was later associated with a missense DCLRE1C variant. Apart from CMV serostatus, no immune exposure information was available.

The chain employs TRBV6-5 and TRBJ2-2; D may be TRBD2 (7 bases). The source is a woman between 45 and 60 years old in good health and CMV-seropositive. The specimen sequenced was PBMCs. CDR3 amino acids: CASSYGGAWNTGELFF. Here the CDR3 DNA reads TGTGCCAGCAGTTACGGGGGGGCGTGGAACACCGGGGAGCTGTTTTTT.